This T cell receptor beta chain emerged from a study of T cells in Graves' hyperthyroidism and ophthalmopathy. Findings and limits, study-wide: Most expanded thyroid clonotypes above 0.001 recurred in blood.

RNA transcripts served as the template for amplifying TCR beta CDR3 regions. During a first-round RT-PCR of the TCR CDR3, the HTBI primer set was used. TCRdb reprocessed the multiplex PCR reads via MiXCR and lists one record per CDR3 protein. The table has around 500,000 distinct CDR3 sequences, approximately 15% seen once. This CDR3 comprises 15 residues. Trimming took 0 bases from V and 4 from J, leaving 15 bases between them. The germline CDR1 and CDR2 sequences are DFQATT and SNEGSKA (reference sequence). Exclusion of a patient resulted from uncontrolled infection, other autoimmune disease, pregnancy or lactation. A note on this clonotype: The target antigen is unknown.

The sequence was collected from a young woman with Graves' hyperthyroidism. The gene calls are TRBV20-1 and TRBJ1-1; D remains ambiguous. Sequenced sample: blood. The CDR3, as DNA: TGCAGTGCTAGAGATCCTAGCAGGCCGGGCACTGAAGCTTTCTTT. Translating it yields CSARDPSRPGTEAFF.